This is a list of T cell receptor beta chains from one sample in a study of blood T cell repertoires in COVID-19. Only in-frame clones appear in the TCRdb table, and some are missing; sequencing was by immunoSEQ multiplex PCR. Altogether approximately 85,000 clones are present, roughly 92% being singletons, with the ten largest covering about 6.6%. The specimen sequenced was peripheral blood. These receptors came from a woman aged 60 to 75 with active COVID-19. The CDR3 runs from the conserved cysteine through the conserved F or W. Fields, in order: D gene, J gene, V gene, clone size, CDR3 protein, CDR3 DNA. D genes are given only for firm matches. Clone size appears in some rows only: once, few, many, or a class for an expanded clone.

>.|TRBJ2-6|TRBV6-4|.
CASREDSSGANVLTF
TGTGCCAGCAGGGAAGACAGCTCTGGGGCCAACGTCCTGACTTTC
>TRBD2|TRBJ2-3|TRBV5-1|.
CASSYLAGGTTDTQYF
TGCGCCAGCAGCTACCTAGCGGGGGGCACCACAGATACGCAGTATTTT
>.|TRBJ1-4|TRBV9|.
CASSVSDRTNEKLFF
TGTGCCAGCAGCGTATCCGACAGAACTAATGAAAAACTGTTTTTT
>.|TRBJ2-1|TRBV11-3|.
CASSSPAWVAGTGEQFF
TGTGCCAGCAGCTCCCCCGCGTGGGTGGCAGGGACTGGTGAGCAGTTCTTC
>TRBD2|TRBJ2-5|TRBV10-1|once
CASSDGGSPETQYF
TGCGCCAGCAGTGATGGCGGGAGCCCGGAGACCCAGTACTTC
>TRBD2|TRBJ2-5|TRBV15|.
CATSRVAGGGGETQYF
TGTGCCACCAGCAGAGTAGCGGGAGGGGGAGGAGAGACCCAGTACTTC
>.|TRBJ1-2|TRBV7-8|.
CASSLSGTLSGYTF
TGTGCCAGCAGCTTAAGCGGGACTTTAAGTGGCTACACCTTC
>TRBD2|TRBJ2-7|TRBV10-3|.
CASTVGLAGGNQHEQYF
TGTGCCTCCACAGTGGGACTAGCGGGAGGGAATCAACACGAGCAGTACTTC
>TRBD1|TRBJ2-5|TRBV2|.
CASTGQVQETQYF
TGTGCCAGCACTGGACAGGTCCAAGAGACCCAGTACTTC
>.|TRBJ2-1|TRBV18|.
CASSQSTDEQFF
TGTGCCAGCTCTCAGAGTACAGATGAGCAGTTCTTC
>TRBD2|TRBJ2-3|TRBV24-1|.
CATSDLGTSGRLDTQYF
TGTGCCACCAGTGATCTCGGGACTAGCGGGAGGTTGGATACGCAGTATTTT
>.|TRBJ2-7|TRBV10-1|.
CASSEQEGEQYF
TGCGCCAGCAGCGAACAGGAGGGCGAGCAGTACTTC
>TRBD2|TRBJ2-7|TRBV7-2|few
CASSRTSGGAYEQYF
TGTGCCAGCAGCCGGACTAGCGGGGGGGCTTACGAGCAGTACTTC
>.|TRBJ1-5|TRBV27|.
CASRIQGYSNQPQHF
TGTGCCAGCAGAATACAGGGCTATAGCAATCAGCCCCAGCATTTT
>TRBD2|TRBJ2-3|TRBV7-2|.
CASSLRAGSLAGGTDTQYF
TGTGCCAGCAGCTTACGGGCAGGGAGTCTAGCGGGGGGCACAGATACGCAGTATTTT
>.|TRBJ2-3|TRBV7-2|.
CASSPLRGSRTDTQYF
TGTGCCAGCAGCCCGCTGCGGGGTTCTCGCACAGATACGCAGTATTTT
>.|TRBJ2-5|TRBV6-1|.
CASSDLQGVQETQYF
TGTGCCAGCAGTGATCTTCAAGGGGTCCAAGAGACCCAGTACTTC
>.|TRBJ2-5|TRBV9|.
CASSVGTGAGETQYF
TGTGCCAGCAGCGTAGGAACTGGGGCGGGGGAGACCCAGTACTTC
>.|TRBJ2-1|TRBV11-3|.
CASSLEEEQFF
TGTGCCAGCAGCTTAGAGGAGGAGCAGTTCTTC
>TRBD2|TRBJ2-1|TRBV19|.
CASTSGTSGYNEQFF
TGTGCCAGTACATCCGGGACTAGCGGTTACAATGAGCAGTTCTTC
>TRBD2|TRBJ2-5|TRBV5-1|.
CASSLLPGRAKETQYF
TGCGCCAGCAGCTTGCTTCCTGGGAGGGCGAAAGAGACCCAGTACTTC
>TRBD1|TRBJ2-7|TRBV30|.
CAWRQRDRPRNEQYF
TGTGCCTGGAGACAAAGGGACAGGCCCAGGAACGAGCAGTACTTC
>.|TRBJ1-1|TRBV9|.
CASSVEAWSEAFF
TGTGCCAGCAGCGTAGAGGCGTGGAGTGAAGCTTTCTTT
>TRBD2|TRBJ2-2|TRBV3-1/TRBV3-2|.
CASSPLGGGPSTGELFF
TGTGCCAGCAGCCCCCTGGGGGGAGGGCCTAGCACCGGGGAGCTGTTTTTT